This T cell receptor beta chain appears in the sequencing data of a study of blood T cell repertoires in COVID-19. Looking at the study overall: Samples of COVID-19 (acute and convalescent) were obtained from the United States, Italy and Spain. Nucleic acid was either cDNA or gDNA, and it came from T cells, B-cell-depleted T cells, or PBMCs.

Measured with immunoSEQ multiplex PCR; TCRdb has only the in-frame clones, and not every one. The sample lists 150,000 to 200,000 clones; roughly 87% were seen once. Participant ages covered about 18 to 90 years across around 25 US areas. Each participant's cohort was designated according to participant-reported clinical history. The sequencing sample was made of PBMCs or T cells enriched from blood (not recorded which). The sequence was collected from a woman aged 40 to 50 with acute COVID-19.

Here the CDR3 DNA reads TGTGCCAGCAGTTTATTGGGCGAGAACACCGGGGAGCTGTTTTTT. This codes for CASSLLGENTGELFF. The genes are TRBV27 and TRBJ2-2; D gene uncertain. The CDR3 has 15 amino acids. Germline V gene sequence: CDR1 MNHEY, CDR2 SMNVEV (reference sequence). The germline V and J ends were trimmed by 1 base and 1 base, with 7 bases remaining between them.